This T cell receptor (beta chain) was found in a study of regulatory dendritic cells for organ transplantation. Study-level information: Day 6 dendritic cell cultures were stimulated with LPS.

Libraries were prepared by immunoSEQ multiplex PCR; TCRdb keeps only in-frame clonotypes and omits some of them. The sample includes fewer than 8,500 clones, 65% to 75% seen only once; the top ten take approximately 3.7%. Allogeneic regulatory or mature dendritic cells were co-cultured for approximately 5 days with CFSE-labeled sorted T cells at 1:10. Details on this clone: Its specificity is unknown.

V was clipped by 6 bases and J by 4 bases; unmatched bases: 10. This CDR3 is 16 amino acids long. The germline V gene encodes CDR1 SGHKS and CDR2 YYEKEE (reference sequence). The rearrangement uses TRBV5-5 and TRBJ2-2, with 9 bases matching TRBD1. This TCR derives from a human donor in good health. The sequencing input was memory CD4+ T cells from blood cultured with dendritic cells. Sample subset: CD45RO+ memory T cells. This CDR3 is CASTPLGQGSTGELFF. CDR3 DNA: TGTGCCAGCACCCCGTTGGGACAGGGATCCACCGGGGAGCTGTTTTTT.